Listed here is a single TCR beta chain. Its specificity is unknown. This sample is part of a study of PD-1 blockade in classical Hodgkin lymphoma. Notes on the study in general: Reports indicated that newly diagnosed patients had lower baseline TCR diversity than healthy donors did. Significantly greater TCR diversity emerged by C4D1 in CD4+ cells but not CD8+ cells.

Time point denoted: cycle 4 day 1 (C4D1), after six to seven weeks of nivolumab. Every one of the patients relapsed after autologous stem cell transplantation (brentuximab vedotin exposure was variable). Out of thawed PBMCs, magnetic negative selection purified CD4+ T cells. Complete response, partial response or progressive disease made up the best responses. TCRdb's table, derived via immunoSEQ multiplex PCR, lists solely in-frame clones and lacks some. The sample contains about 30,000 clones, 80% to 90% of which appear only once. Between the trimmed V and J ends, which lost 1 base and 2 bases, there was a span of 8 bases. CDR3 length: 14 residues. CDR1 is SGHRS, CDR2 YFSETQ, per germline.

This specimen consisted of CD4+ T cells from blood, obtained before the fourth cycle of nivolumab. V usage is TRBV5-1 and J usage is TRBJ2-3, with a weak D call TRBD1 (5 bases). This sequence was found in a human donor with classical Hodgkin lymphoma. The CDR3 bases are TGCGCCAGCAGCTTGACAGGATACACAGATACGCAGTATTTT. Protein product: CASSLTGYTDTQYF.